A single sample is the source of the 31 T cell receptor beta chains below, sequenced in a study of Graves' ophthalmopathy and Graves' hyperthyroidism. RNA transcripts were the source from which TCR beta CDR3 regions were amplified. The workflow started with a first-round RT-PCR run with HTBI primers and then moved on to a second-round multiplex PCR. TCRdb fed the multiplex PCR reads into MiXCR, producing one record per CDR3 protein. The table lists 300,000 to 400,000 distinct CDR3 sequences, about a sixth of them singletons, with roughly 2.6% in the top ten. Sample: peripheral blood. These receptors originate from an adult woman with stable Graves' hyperthyroidism.

This rearrangement joins TRBV3-1 to TRBJ2-2, with D perhaps matching TRBD1 (7 bases). CDR1 and CDR2 from the germline V gene are LGHDT and YNNKEL (reference sequence). The CDR3 has 16 amino acids. Trimming shortened V by 6 bases and J by 0 bases, and 14 bases separated the two germline ends. The CDR3 bases are TGTGCCAGCAGTCAGGGGGGCTACGCGAACACCGGGGAGCTGTTTTTT. Translated, it gives CASSQGGYANTGELFF.

This clonotype was seen at least ten times. V is TRBV25-1 and J is TRBJ1-1, with 7 nucleotides matching TRBD1. The CDR3 is made up of 14 amino acids. V was pared by 1 base and J by 7 bases, with 6 bases of the junction left unmatched. Germline V lookup: CDR1 MGHDK, CDR2 SYGVNS. The CDR3 region has the DNA TGTGCCAGCAGTGAATGGGGAGGGACAGTTGAAGCTTTCTTT. It specifies CASSEWGGTVEAFF.

This clonotype was picked up one time. The rearrangement uses TRBV20-1 and TRBJ2-7, with D possibly TRBD2 on 6 matching bases. Between the trimmed V and J ends, which lost 3 bases and 7 bases, there was a span of 10 bases. The germline V gene encodes CDR1 DFQATT and CDR2 SNEGSKA (reference sequence). The CDR3 has 11 amino acids. The CDR3 DNA reads as TGCAGTGCTAGTGAACTAGCTGAGCAGTACTTC. It specifies CSASELAEQYF.

In this sample, this clonotype turned up many times. CDR3 region: CASSLEGSNQPQHF. The CDR3 DNA reads TGCGCCAGCAGCTTGGAGGGATCCAATCAGCCCCAGCATTTT. The chain carries TRBV5-1 and TRBJ1-5, with D hard to call. Germline CDR1 reads SGHRS; CDR2 reads YFSETQ. The ends were cut back, 0 bases at V and 3 bases at J, with 7 bases in the middle. This CDR3 is built from 14 residues. The full variable domain, rest sourced from reference TRBV5-1 and TRBJ1-5, is KAGVTQTPRYLIKTRGQQVTLSCSPISGHRSVSWYQQTPGQGLQFLFEYFSETQRNKGNFPGRFSGRQFSNSRSEMNVSTLELGDSALYLCASSLEGSNQPQHFGDGTRLSIL.

The table lists this clonotype with a few counts. The chain employs TRBV18 and TRBJ1-5; D is unclear. CDR3 length: 15 amino acids. Germline V CDR1 and CDR2: KGHSH, LQKENI. The V gene lost 3 bases and the J gene lost 2 bases, with 11 bases spanning the gap. CDR3 bases: TGTGCCAGCTCACCGGGCGGGAGTCGCAATCAGCCCCAGCATTTT. As protein: CASSPGGSRNQPQHF.

The genes are TRBV6-2 or TRBV6-3 and TRBJ2-5; 8 bases align to TRBD2. CDR3 length: 14 residues. Trimming cost V 3 bases and J 1 base; bases outside gene matches: 1. Germline CDR1 MNHEY, CDR2 SVGEGT. The CDR3 is CASSYSGIQETQYF. CDR3 coding DNA: TGTGCCAGCAGTTATAGCGGGATCCAAGAGACCCAGTACTTC.

There are a few counts of this clonotype. The gene calls are TRBV3-1 and TRBJ2-3; a possible D gene is TRBD1 (6 bases). CDR3 length equals 14 residues. CDR1 and CDR2 (germline): LGHDT, YNNKEL (reference sequence). V dropped 5 bases and J dropped 3 bases, with 12 bases sitting between them. The CDR3 reads CASSVGHSTDTQYF. The CDR3 coding sequence is TGTGCCAGCAGCGTGGGACACTCAACAGATACGCAGTATTTT.

The V gene is TRBV12-3 or TRBV12-4, the J gene TRBJ2-1; D unclear. V gave up 3 bases and J gave up 9 bases, with 9 bases separating them. The CDR3 sequence is 12 residues long. For the CDR3, the DNA is TGTGCCAGCAGTTTCCAGCCCAGTGAGCAGTTCTTC. Translation gives CASSFQPSEQFF.

This clonotype was seen many times. The chain couples TRBV19 to TRBJ2-2; D is unresolved. The germline V gene encodes CDR1 LNHDA and CDR2 SQIVND (reference sequence). The CDR3 has 14 residues. Trimming removed 4 bases from V and 6 bases from J, with 12 bases in between. CDR3 sequence (DNA): TGTGCCAGTAGTACCCGGACCAGCGCCGGGGAGCTGTTTTTT. Amino acids: CASSTRTSAGELFF.

The chain carries TRBV5-5 and TRBJ1-2; the match to TRBD1 covers 10 bases. The CDR3 runs 15 residues. V was clipped by 4 bases and J by 7 bases; unmatched bases: 10. CDR1 and CDR2 (germline): SGHKS, YYEKEE (reference sequence). The CDR3 region has the DNA TGTGCCAGCAGCCCAATGACAGGGGGCATAAGTGGCTACACCTTC. The encoded protein is CASSPMTGGISGYTF.

The chain uses TRBV4-2 and TRBJ2-7, with 8 bases lining up with TRBD2. CDR3 length: 19 residues. CDR1 and CDR2 from the germline V gene are LGHNA and YNFKEQ. Losses at the gene ends were 0 bases for V and 4 bases for J; bases not matched to a gene: 17. Here the CDR3 reads CASSQEMGPGGGARYEQYF. CDR3 DNA: TGTGCCAGCAGCCAAGAGATGGGGCCGGGAGGGGGGGCGAGGTACGAGCAGTACTTC.

Of note for this clonotype: The CDR3 end shows no conserved phenylalanine or tryptophan, and so a read error is likely. The genes are TRBV5-6 and TRBJ2-7; perhaps TRBD1 as D (6 bases). Trimming pared 0 bases from V and 2 bases from J, leaving 9 bases between. Germline CDR1 and CDR2: SGHDT and YYEEEE. There are 14 residues in the CDR3. CDR3 region: CASSLGTETYEQYL. CDR3 bases: TGTGCCAGCAGCTTGGGGACAGAAACCTACGAGCAGTACTTA.

The rearrangement joins TRBV28 to TRBJ2-5; D is perhaps TRBD1 or TRBD2 (5 bases each). The ends were cut back, 4 bases at V and 2 bases at J, with 17 bases in the middle. This CDR3 has 16 amino acids. The germline CDR1 and CDR2 sequences are MDHEN and SYDVKM. CDR3 region: CASSYLATGPQETQYF. In DNA, the CDR3 is TGTGCCAGCAGTTACTTAGCGACGGGGCCTCAAGAGACCCAGTACTTC.

Comments on this clonotype: With a much larger clone just one base away, this may be a read error. This chain uses TRBV6-5 with TRBJ2-5; no reliable D call. The CDR3 length is 13 residues. CDR1 MNHEY and CDR2 SVGAGI come from the germline V gene. The CDR3 DNA reads TGTGCCAGCAGTTCTCTGTACCAAGAGACCAAGTACTTC. This codes for CASSSLYQETKYF.

This clonotype was counted a few times. The chain carries TRBV6-5 and TRBJ1-6, with 7 bases matching TRBD1. This CDR3 spans 16 amino acids. V trimming: 0 bases; J trimming: 7 bases; junction bases outside the gene matches: 6. The germline gives CDR1 MNHEY, CDR2 SVGAGI. Written as DNA, the CDR3 is TGTGCCAGCAGTTACTCATCGACAGGGTGGAATTCACCCCTCCACTTT. Protein sequence: CASSYSSTGWNSPLHF.

The J gene is TRBJ1-1, the V gene TRBV15; no reliable D call. The ends were cut back, 5 bases at V and 1 base at J, with 8 bases in the middle. Germline CDR1 LNHNV, CDR2 YYDKDF (reference sequence). The CDR3 is 13 residues long. Written as DNA, the CDR3 is TGTGCCACCAGCGGAAACCGGAACACTGAAGCTTTCTTT. Its translation: CATSGNRNTEAFF.

This clonotype appeared many times. This chain joins TRBV2 and TRBJ1-5; a weak D match, TRBD1 (5 bases). This CDR3 is built from 13 residues. The germline V gene has CDR1 SNHLY and CDR2 FYNNEI. The V end was cut by 7 bases, the J end by 4 bases, with 11 bases between. The CDR3 loop is CASKRDFNQPQHF. In nucleotides, the CDR3 is TGTGCCAGCAAACGGGACTTTAATCAGCCCCAGCATTTT.

This clonotype was detected many times. The CDR3 coding sequence is TGTGCCAGCAGCCTACAGGGGGCCACTCCCGGGGAGCTGTTTTTT. Translated, it gives CASSLQGATPGELFF. The rearrangement links TRBV27 to TRBJ2-2; TRBD1 agrees at 9 bases. J was trimmed by 6 bases and V by 6 bases; bases with no gene match: 8. CDR3 length: 15 amino acids. From germline, CDR1 is MNHEY and CDR2 SMNVEV (reference sequence).

The chain links TRBV18 to TRBJ1-1; no clear D gene. CDR1 and CDR2 from the germline V gene are KGHSH and LQKENI. The CDR3 is 12 amino acids. V lost 0 bases and J 10 bases, leaving 9 bases between the germline ends. The CDR3 coding sequence is TGTGCCAGCTCACCACCTGAGGGAGGAGCTTTCTTT. Translated: CASSPPEGGAFF.

This clonotype was recorded at least ten times. The chain employs TRBV9 and TRBJ2-3, with 10 bases that match TRBD2. The CDR3 consists of 15 residues. Germline assignment: CDR1 SGDLS and CDR2 YYNGEE. With V trimmed by 4 bases and J by 1 base, 3 bases remained unmatched. The CDR3 sequence is CASSRGTSGTDTQYF. The CDR3 DNA reads TGTGCCAGCAGCAGAGGGACTAGCGGCACAGATACGCAGTATTTT.

Many counts were recorded for this clonotype. The junction shows a germline mismatch at one end, possibly a read error. The chain has TRBV28 and TRBJ2-4; D unclear. Germline V lookup: CDR1 MDHEN, CDR2 SYDVKM. The CDR3 totals 17 residues. Here the CDR3 DNA reads TGTGCCAGCAGTTTATCCGGCCGTAGTGTAGCCAAAAACATTAAGTACTTC. It encodes CASSLSGRSVAKNIKYF.

This clonotype has ten or more counts. The chain uses TRBV28 and TRBJ1-5, with no clear D. V lost 3 bases and J 4 bases, leaving 7 bases between the germline ends. The CDR3 is made up of 13 amino acids. From germline, CDR1 is MDHEN and CDR2 SYDVKM. CDR3 nucleotides: TGTGCCAGCAGTTTCCTGGGGAATCAGCCCCAGCATTTT. As protein: CASSFLGNQPQHF.

At least ten counts were recorded for this clonotype. The chain has TRBV6-2 or TRBV6-3 and TRBJ2-5; 8 bases are a match to TRBD1. Germline values: CDR1 MNHEY, CDR2 SVGEGT. The CDR3 sequence is 16 residues long. With 5 bases clipped from V and 0 bases from J, the junction kept 8 bases outside the gene matches. The CDR3 DNA reads as TGTGCCAGCAGTGGACAGGGCGCCCAGTACCAAGAGACCCAGTACTTC. Amino acids: CASSGQGAQYQETQYF.

The chain has TRBV6-5 and TRBJ2-5, with D unresolved. The CDR3 sequence is 15 residues long. Trimming left V 7 bases short and J 0 bases short, with 15 bases between. CDR1 MNHEY and CDR2 SVGAGI come from the germline V gene. Written as DNA, the CDR3 is TGTGCCAGCATTAACCAGACACTTTACCAAGAGACCCAGTACTTC. Its protein is CASINQTLYQETQYF.

This clonotype was counted between two and nine times. This chain links TRBV4-3 with TRBJ2-2; D perhaps matches TRBD2 (5 bases). Trimming left V 6 bases short and J 5 bases short, with 13 bases between. Germline lookup yields CDR1 LGHNA and CDR2 YSLEER. CDR3 size: 14 residues. The CDR3 spells CASRRTSLTGELFF. The CDR3 DNA sequence: TGCGCCAGCAGGCGTACTAGTTTAACCGGGGAGCTGTTTTTT.

There are many counts of this clonotype. This chain links TRBV20-1 with TRBJ2-2, with TRBD1 as a possible D gene (6 bases). CDR3 size: 16 residues. Deletions cut 4 bases from V and 4 bases from J, with 19 bases between. Germline assignment: CDR1 DFQATT and CDR2 SNEGSKA (reference sequence). CDR3 nucleotides: TGCAGTGCTAAACCCGGGACACCAGGAGTCACCGGGGAGCTGTTTTTT. Its translation is CSAKPGTPGVTGELFF.

This clonotype showed up many times. The chain employs TRBV12-5 and TRBJ1-5; possibly TRBD1 for D (6 bases). Germline values: CDR1 LGHNT, CDR2 FRNRAP. V lost 3 bases to trimming and J lost 4 bases, with 22 bases between them. CDR3 length: 18 residues. In nucleotides, the CDR3 is TGTGCTAGTGGTTTTTACGCCCGGCAGCACACAGGGAATCAGCCCCAGCATTTT. It specifies CASGFYARQHTGNQPQHF.

This clonotype was seen ten or more times. J is TRBJ1-3 and V is TRBV27, with 8 bases lining up with TRBD1. Germline CDR1 and CDR2: MNHEY and SMNVEV (reference sequence). Trimming cost V 0 bases and J 4 bases; bases outside gene matches: 2. This CDR3 is built from 15 residues. The CDR3 DNA follows: TGTGCCAGCAGTTTATCTTCAGGGGGCGGAAACACCATATATTTT. Translated, it gives CASSLSSGGGNTIYF.

This clonotype was recorded many times. The V and J genes are TRBV20-1 and TRBJ1-3, with no clear D. The CDR3 has 11 residues. Germline CDR1 is DFQATT and CDR2 is SNEGSKA (reference sequence). Between the trimmed V and J ends, which lost 3 bases and 11 bases, there was a span of 11 bases. CDR3 bases: TGCAGTGCTAGTATCCCCCAAGCCATATATTTT. Translating it yields CSASIPQAIYF.

Concerning this clonotype: A much larger clone lies one base from this, so it may be a read error. The rearrangement joins TRBV13 to TRBJ2-7, with 8 bases lining up with TRBD2. The CDR3 totals 17 residues. CDR1 is PRHDT, CDR2 FYEKMQ, per germline (reference sequence). The CDR3 region is CAGSLGPLAGGTYEQYF. CDR3 DNA sequence: TGTGCCGGCAGCTTAGGCCCATTGGCGGGAGGTACCTACGAGCAGTACTTC. Full variable domain (outside the CDR3, taken from reference TRBV13 and TRBJ2-7): AAGVIQSPRHLIKEKRETATLKCYPIPRHDTVYWYQQGPGQDPQFLISFYEKMQSDKGSIPDRFSAQQFSDYHSELNMSSLELGDSALYFCAGSLGPLAGGTYEQYFGPGTRLTVT.

This clonotype was observed at least ten times. The rearrangement uses TRBV4-2 and TRBJ2-7; the match to TRBD2 covers 10 bases. After removal of 1 base from V and 1 base from J, the junction contained 4 bases not matched to a gene. CDR3 length equals 16 residues. Germline V gene data show CDR1 as LGHNA and CDR2 as YNFKEQ. In DNA, the CDR3 is TGTGCCAGCAGCCAAGTAGCGGGAGGTAGATCCTACGAGCAGTACTTC. Translating gives CASSQVAGGRSYEQYF.